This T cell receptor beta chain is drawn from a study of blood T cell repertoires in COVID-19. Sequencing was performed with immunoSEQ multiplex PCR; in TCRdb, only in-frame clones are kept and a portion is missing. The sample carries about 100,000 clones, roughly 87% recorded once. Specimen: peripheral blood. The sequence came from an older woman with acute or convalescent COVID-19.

The CDR3 is CASSLGSGSPLHF. CDR3 in DNA: TGTGCCAGCAGTCTGGGCAGTGGCTCACCCCTCCACTTT. The chain uses TRBV28 and TRBJ1-6; D call uncertain. Trimming removed 5 bases from V and 10 bases from J, with 12 bases in between. Germline values: CDR1 MDHEN, CDR2 SYDVKM. The CDR3 runs 13 residues.